This T cell receptor (beta chain) was sequenced in a study of cytomegalovirus exposure and HLA in healthy donors. With regard to this clone: What it recognizes is unknown.

The ends were cut back, 11 bases at V and 3 bases at J, with 19 bases in the middle. Germline V lookup: CDR1 MNHNY, CDR2 SVGAGI (reference sequence). The CDR3 spans 14 residues. Notes on the study in general: The study listed under 200 cytomegalovirus-associated TCR beta chains. Most TCR sequences proved rare, with some public TCRs found in many donors.

The PCR contained 60 Vbeta and 13 Jbeta primers. The repertoire was sequenced with immunoSEQ multiplex PCR; TCRdb's copy has only in-frame clones and lacks some. The table shows 55,000 to 65,000 clones, with approximately 80% occurring only once. Sequencing was performed on PBMCs. This clonotype originated in a woman aged 40-49 years in good health and CMV-seropositive. The chain employs TRBV6-6 and TRBJ1-1; maybe TRBD1 (5 bases). Here the CDR3 DNA reads TGTGCCGGTCGCCGGGGGAGTTTATACACTGAAGCTTTCTTT. Protein product: CAGRRGSLYTEAFF.